The 28 T cell receptor beta chains in this list originate from one sample, sequenced in a study. One entry per CDR3 protein, called by TCRdb with MiXCR from the RT-PCR reads. The data hold almost 700,000 distinct CDR3 sequences, with 11% to 15% observed a single time. The sample consisted of memory CD4+ T cells from blood. Every receptor here comes from a female donor in good health, serving as a healthy control.

CDR3 DNA sequence: TGTGCCAGCAGTGATTTAGGTCTCGCAGCGGGTGAGCAGTACTTC. Amino acid sequence: CASSDLGLAAGEQYF. The chain links TRBV6-1 to TRBJ2-7; weak D call: TRBD2 (6 bases). V lost 3 bases to trimming and J lost 7 bases, with 19 bases between them. Germline V gene lookup returns CDR1 MNHNS and CDR2 SASEGT. The CDR3 totals 15 residues.

This clonotype occurred many times. The rearrangement links TRBV7-2 to TRBJ1-5; TRBD1 is a possible D gene (6 bases). This CDR3 has 12 residues. Trimming took 5 bases from V and 7 from J, leaving 9 bases between them. CDR1 is SGHTA, CDR2 FQGNSA, per germline. The CDR3 region has the DNA TGTGCCAGCAGCATACAGGGCCAGCCCCAGCATTTT. Translating gives CASSIQGQPQHF.

The table lists this clonotype with a few counts. The chain is built from TRBV5-1 and TRBJ2-3; D gene unclear. Germline-derived CDR1 and CDR2 are SGHRS and YFSETQ. The CDR3 is 15 residues long. V gave up 1 base and J gave up 0 bases, with 9 bases separating them. The CDR3 region is CASSLTTSSTDTQYF. In DNA form, the CDR3 reads TGCGCCAGCAGCTTGACTACGTCTAGCACAGATACGCAGTATTTT.

This clonotype showed up just a few times. The chain couples TRBV28 to TRBJ2-3, with 9 bases matching TRBD1. With 6 bases clipped from V and 4 bases from J, the junction kept 11 bases outside the gene matches. CDR3 length: 16 residues. Germline CDR1 is MDHEN and CDR2 is SYDVKM. The chain's CDR3 is CASSRGQGESADTQYF. The CDR3 nucleotides are TGTGCCAGCAGCCGGGGACAGGGAGAGAGCGCAGATACGCAGTATTTT.

The chain uses TRBV20-1 and TRBJ2-3, with TRBD2 matching 7 bases. V shed 5 bases and J 2 bases; nucleotides not matched to a gene: 7. Germline CDR1 DFQATT, CDR2 SNEGSKA (reference sequence). This CDR3 is built from 14 residues. The CDR3 protein is CSAEISGSTDTQYF. Written as DNA, the CDR3 is TGCAGTGCTGAGATTAGCGGGTCCACAGATACGCAGTATTTT.

The chain's CDR3 is CASSFQGRGQETQYF. The CDR3 nucleotides are TGTGCCAGCAGCTTTCAGGGGAGGGGGCAAGAGACCCAGTACTTC. The chain joins TRBV7-2 to TRBJ2-5; TRBD2 is a possible D gene (7 bases). This CDR3 contains 15 residues. Germline CDR1 and CDR2: SGHTA and FQGNSA. Trimming took off 3 bases at V and 2 bases at J, with 13 bases between the two ends.

This clonotype turned up a few times. The J gene is TRBJ2-1, the V gene TRBV6-5; a possible D gene is TRBD2 (5 bases). The CDR3 has 14 residues. Germline loops: CDR1 MNHEY, CDR2 SVGAGI. Deletions cut 5 bases from V and 0 bases from J, with 8 bases between. This CDR3 is CASSKRASYNEQFF. Written as DNA, the CDR3 is TGTGCCAGCAGTAAGAGGGCCTCCTACAATGAGCAGTTCTTC.

The chain is built from TRBV11-3 and TRBJ1-4; D not certain. Germline V gives CDR1 SGHNT, CDR2 YENEEA. The CDR3 is 17 amino acids. V dropped 2 bases and J dropped 7 bases, with 20 bases sitting between them. DNA for the CDR3: TGTGCCAGCAGCTTAAAACCGGCGGGATATTGGACTGAAAAACTGTTTTTT. Residues: CASSLKPAGYWTEKLFF. The full variable domain, in which reference TRBV11-3 and TRBJ1-4 provide the parts outside the CDR3, is EAGVVQSPRYKIIEKKQPVAFWCNPISGHNTLYWYLQNLGQGPELLIRYENEEAVDDSQLPKDRFSAERLKGVDSTLKIQPAELGDSAVYLCASSLKPAGYWTEKLFFGSGTQLSVL.

V usage is TRBV7-9 and J usage is TRBJ1-2; D is undetermined. The ends were cut back, 2 bases at V and 2 bases at J, with 9 bases in the middle. CDR1 SEHNR and CDR2 FQNEAQ come from the germline V gene (reference sequence). This CDR3 comprises 14 residues. CDR3 sequence reads: CASSLYPENYGYTF. CDR3 bases: TGTGCCAGCAGCTTATACCCCGAGAACTATGGCTACACCTTC.

At least ten counts were recorded for this clonotype. The chain joins TRBV29-1 to TRBJ2-7, with TRBD1 matching 7 bases. The germline V gene encodes CDR1 SQVTM and CDR2 ANQGSEA. The CDR3 has 11 residues. V lost 7 bases, J lost 5 bases, and 5 bases stayed unmatched. The CDR3 DNA reads TGCAGCGGCCAAACAGGGGACGAGCAGTACTTC. Protein product: CSGQTGDEQYF.

This clonotype was counted between two and nine times. The CDR3 region has the DNA TGCAGCGTTGAACCCAACAGCGCCGGGGAGCTGTTTTTT. Translating it yields CSVEPNSAGELFF. The chain is built from TRBV29-1 and TRBJ2-2; no firm D call. CDR3 length: 13 amino acids. The germline V and J ends were trimmed by 2 bases and 6 bases, with 10 bases remaining between them. Germline assignment: CDR1 SQVTM and CDR2 ANQGSEA.

The rearrangement uses TRBV3-1 and TRBJ2-1; D is unresolved. This CDR3 has 13 residues. Trimming stripped 1 base from V and 10 bases from J, with 11 bases between. Germline lookup yields CDR1 LGHDT and CDR2 YNNKEL (reference sequence). This CDR3 reads CASSQVVSSEQFF. CDR3 sequence (DNA): TGTGCCAGCAGCCAAGTCGTTAGCTCGGAGCAGTTCTTC.

This clonotype was picked up a small number of times. This rearrangement joins TRBV20-1 to TRBJ2-5; no reliable D call. The CDR3 sequence is 13 residues long. Germline V gene lookup returns CDR1 DFQATT and CDR2 SNEGSKA (reference sequence). V lost 2 bases and J lost 0, with 7 bases in between. The CDR3 bases are TGCAGTGCTAGATACGGGTACCAAGAGACCCAGTACTTC. Its translation: CSARYGYQETQYF.

This sequence joins TRBV20-1 and TRBJ1-4; TRBD1 might be the D (5 bases). V dropped 5 bases and J dropped 7 bases, with 23 bases sitting between them. CDR3 length: 16 residues. CDR1 is DFQATT and CDR2 is SNEGSKA in the germline V gene (reference sequence). The DNA for the CDR3 is TGCAGTGCTGCCCCGGGAGGGGCAAACGTCGGTGAAAAACTGTTTTTT. It encodes CSAAPGGANVGEKLFF.

V usage is TRBV7-9 and J usage is TRBJ2-2, with D unresolved. This CDR3 has 16 amino acids. The germline V gene has CDR1 SEHNR and CDR2 FQNEAQ (reference sequence). Trimming shortened V by 0 bases and J by 0 bases, and 8 bases separated the two germline ends. CDR3 residues: CASSLAAVSNTGELFF. The CDR3 region has the DNA TGTGCCAGCAGCTTAGCTGCAGTTTCGAACACCGGGGAGCTGTTTTTT.

Ten or more counts support this clonotype. This chain connects TRBV10-3 to TRBJ2-7; perhaps TRBD2 as D (5 bases). This CDR3 has 12 residues. V was cut by 10 bases and J by 4 bases, with 14 bases left in between. The germline gives CDR1 ENHRY, CDR2 SYGVKD. CDR3 DNA sequence: TGTGCCACGCGAGGGCCCGGATACGAGCAGTACTTC. This encodes CATRGPGYEQYF.

The CDR3 protein is CASSLDGTDYGYTF. CDR3 nucleotides: TGTGCCAGCAGCTTAGACGGGACAGACTATGGCTACACCTTC. The chain joins TRBV7-9 to TRBJ1-2; 7 bases fit TRBD1. CDR1 SEHNR and CDR2 FQNEAQ come from the germline V gene (reference sequence). Trimming at V came to 1 base and at J to 3 bases, leaving 2 bases not matched to a gene. The CDR3 contains 14 residues.

This clonotype was found a few times. The rearrangement joins TRBV15 to TRBJ1-1, with D unresolved. Trimming removed 0 bases at V and 1 base at J, with 9 bases between. The CDR3 length is 15 residues. Per germline, CDR1 LNHNV and CDR2 YYDKDF (reference sequence). CDR3 protein: CATSRESGWNTEAFF. CDR3 bases: TGTGCCACCAGCAGAGAGTCAGGTTGGAACACTGAAGCTTTCTTT.

This rearrangement joins TRBV20-1 to TRBJ2-4; D possibly matches TRBD1 or TRBD2 (5 bases each). Trimming cost V 6 bases and J 1 base, with 10 bases left between them. From germline, CDR1 is DFQATT and CDR2 SNEGSKA (reference sequence). This CDR3 has 13 amino acids. Written as DNA, the CDR3 is TGCAGTGCGCGCGAGGGGGCCAAAAACATTCAGTACTTC. This sequence encodes CSAREGAKNIQYF.

J is TRBJ1-2 and V is TRBV24-1, with 8 bases identical to TRBD1. In germline, CDR1 is KGHDR, CDR2 SFDVKD. Trimming cost V 3 bases and J 7 bases; bases outside gene matches: 9. This CDR3 is built from 15 residues. The DNA for the CDR3 is TGTGCCACCAGTGATACGACGGACAGGGCGGCTGGCTACACCTTC. Amino acids: CATSDTTDRAAGYTF.

The chain joins TRBV20-1 to TRBJ1-2; D perhaps matches TRBD1 (5 bases). Germline V lookup: CDR1 DFQATT, CDR2 SNEGSKA (reference sequence). The CDR3 contains 13 residues. V was shortened by 5 bases and J by 4 bases, with 14 bases between the two germline ends. CDR3 in amino acids: CSAHTGVGYGYTF. The CDR3 nucleotides are TGCAGTGCTCACACAGGTGTGGGCTATGGCTACACCTTC.

This clonotype has more than one count but fewer than ten. The gene calls are TRBV28 and TRBJ2-7; TRBD1 matches 7 bases. CDR1 and CDR2 (germline): MDHEN, SYDVKM. The V segment lost 6 bases and the J segment 3 bases; nucleotides outside the gene matches: 8. CDR3 length: 14 residues. The CDR3 DNA sequence: TGTGCCAGCAGCGGGACAGCAGTATACTACGAGCAGTACTTC. It specifies CASSGTAVYYEQYF.

This clonotype was counted between two and nine times. V usage is TRBV7-6 and J usage is TRBJ2-2, with D tentatively TRBD2 (6 bases). Germline lookup yields CDR1 SGHVS and CDR2 FNYEAQ. CDR3 size: 16 residues. V lost 2 bases, J lost 5 bases, and 15 bases lay in between. The CDR3 reads CASSLRPDRGTGELFF. Written as DNA, the CDR3 is TGTGCCAGCAGCTTACGACCGGACCGGGGGACCGGGGAGCTGTTTTTT.

This clonotype was seen only a few times. The chain carries TRBV27 and TRBJ2-5; D is uncertain. The CDR3 runs to 13 residues. From germline, CDR1 is MNHEY and CDR2 SMNVEV (reference sequence). Trimming shortened V by 9 bases and J by 1 base, and 12 bases separated the two germline ends. The CDR3 coding sequence is TGTGCCAGGTCGGCGGCCCTCCAAGAGACCCAGTACTTC. Its translation is CARSAALQETQYF.

This clonotype was counted at least ten times. The V call is TRBV29-1, the J call TRBJ2-5; perhaps TRBD1 as D (5 bases). The CDR3 has 14 amino acids. Germline values: CDR1 SQVTM, CDR2 ANQGSEA. Trimming removed 5 bases at V and 4 bases at J, with 17 bases between. CDR3 nucleotide sequence: TGCAGCGTTTCTGCCGGCAGGGTCGGAGAGACCCAGTACTTC. As protein: CSVSAGRVGETQYF. The full variable domain, with the rest looked up from reference TRBV29-1 and TRBJ2-5, is SAVISQKPSRDICQRGTSLTIQCQVDSQVTMMFWYRQQPGQSLTLIATANQGSEATYESGFVIDKFPISRPNLTFSTLTVSNMSPEDSSIYLCSVSAGRVGETQYFGPGTRLLVL.

This clonotype showed up just a few times. The chain links TRBV5-1 to TRBJ1-1; no definite D call. CDR1 is SGHRS, CDR2 YFSETQ, per germline. Trimming pared 0 bases from V and 4 bases from J, leaving 13 bases between. The CDR3 consists of 15 residues. The CDR3 is CASSLALGKGTEAFF. The CDR3 DNA reads TGCGCCAGCAGCTTGGCCTTGGGCAAGGGCACTGAAGCTTTCTTT.

J is TRBJ1-2 and V is TRBV30; 7 bases fit TRBD1. CDR1 and CDR2 (germline): GTSNPN, SVGIG (reference sequence). V lost 4 bases, J lost 11 bases, and 19 bases stayed unmatched. The CDR3 covers 15 residues. The CDR3 loop reads CAWTQPRQGTMHYTF. The DNA of the CDR3 is TGTGCCTGGACCCAACCGCGACAGGGAACCATGCATTACACCTTC.

A few counts support this clonotype. The chain has TRBV20-1 and TRBJ2-3, with 7 bases aligning to TRBD2. Germline values: CDR1 DFQATT, CDR2 SNEGSKA (reference sequence). The V segment lost 5 bases and the J segment 4 bases; nucleotides outside the gene matches: 3. The CDR3 has 12 amino acids. The CDR3 is CSAYSGPDTQYF. The CDR3 region has the DNA TGCAGTGCTTATAGCGGGCCAGATACGCAGTATTTT.